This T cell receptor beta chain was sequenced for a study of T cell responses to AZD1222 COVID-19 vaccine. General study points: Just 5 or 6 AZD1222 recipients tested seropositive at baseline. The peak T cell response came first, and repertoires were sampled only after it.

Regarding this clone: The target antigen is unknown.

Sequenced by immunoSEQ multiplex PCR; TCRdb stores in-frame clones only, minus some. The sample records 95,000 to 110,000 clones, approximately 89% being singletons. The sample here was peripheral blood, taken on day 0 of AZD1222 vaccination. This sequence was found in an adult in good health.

DNA for the CDR3: TGTGCCAGCAGTTATACCCGGGGCGACCATCGCGCAATAAACTACGAGCAGTACTTC. It specifies CASSYTRGDHRAINYEQYF. The chain combines TRBV6-2 or TRBV6-3 with TRBJ2-7; tentatively, D is TRBD1 or TRBD2 (5 bases each). Deletions cut 3 bases from V and 3 bases from J, with 27 bases between. Germline assignment: CDR1 MNHEY and CDR2 SVGEGT. This CDR3 spans 19 amino acids.